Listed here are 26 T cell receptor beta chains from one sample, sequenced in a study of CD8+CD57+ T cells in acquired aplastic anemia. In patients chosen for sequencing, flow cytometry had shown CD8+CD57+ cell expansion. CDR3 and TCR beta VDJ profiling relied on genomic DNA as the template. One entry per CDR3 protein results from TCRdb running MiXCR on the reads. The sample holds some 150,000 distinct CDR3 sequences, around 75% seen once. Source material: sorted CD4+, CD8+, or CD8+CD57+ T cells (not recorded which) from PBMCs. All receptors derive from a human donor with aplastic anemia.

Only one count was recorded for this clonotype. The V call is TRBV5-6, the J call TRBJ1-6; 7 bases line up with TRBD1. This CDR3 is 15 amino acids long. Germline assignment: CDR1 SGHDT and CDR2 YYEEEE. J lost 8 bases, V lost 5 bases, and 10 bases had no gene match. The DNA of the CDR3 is TGTGCCAGCAGTCCCCGACAGGGTTTTGATTCACCCCTCCACTTT. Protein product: CASSPRQGFDSPLHF.

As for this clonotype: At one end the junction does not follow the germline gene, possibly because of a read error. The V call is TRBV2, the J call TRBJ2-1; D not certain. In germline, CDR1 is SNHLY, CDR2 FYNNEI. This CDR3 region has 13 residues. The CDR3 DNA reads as TGTGCCAGCGGTGAACTGGGCTACAATGAGCAGTTCTTC. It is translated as CASGELGYNEQFF.

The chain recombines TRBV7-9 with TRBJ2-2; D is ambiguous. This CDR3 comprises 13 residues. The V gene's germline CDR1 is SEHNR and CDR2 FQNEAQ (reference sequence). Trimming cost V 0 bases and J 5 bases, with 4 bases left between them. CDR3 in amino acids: CASSLASTGELFF. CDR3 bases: TGTGCCAGCAGCTTAGCGTCGACCGGGGAGCTGTTTTTT.

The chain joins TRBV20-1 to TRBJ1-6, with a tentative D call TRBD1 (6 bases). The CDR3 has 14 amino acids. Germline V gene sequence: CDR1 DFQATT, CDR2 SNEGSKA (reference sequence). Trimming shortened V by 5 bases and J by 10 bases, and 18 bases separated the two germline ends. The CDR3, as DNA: TGCAGTGCTCCGGACAGAGCTTTAGGCTCACCCCTCCACTTT. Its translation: CSAPDRALGSPLHF.

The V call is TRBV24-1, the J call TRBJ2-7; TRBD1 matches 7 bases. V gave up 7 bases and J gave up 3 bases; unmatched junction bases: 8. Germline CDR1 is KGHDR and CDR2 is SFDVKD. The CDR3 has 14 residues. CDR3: CATSATGSNYEQYF. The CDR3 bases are TGTGCCACCAGCGCGACAGGGAGTAACTACGAGCAGTACTTC.

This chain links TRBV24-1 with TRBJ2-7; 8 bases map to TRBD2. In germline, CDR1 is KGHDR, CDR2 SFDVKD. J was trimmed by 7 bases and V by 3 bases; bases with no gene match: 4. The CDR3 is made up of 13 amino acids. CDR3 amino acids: CATSDPRGGEQYF. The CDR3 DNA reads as TGTGCCACCAGTGATCCCCGGGGGGGAGAGCAGTACTTC.

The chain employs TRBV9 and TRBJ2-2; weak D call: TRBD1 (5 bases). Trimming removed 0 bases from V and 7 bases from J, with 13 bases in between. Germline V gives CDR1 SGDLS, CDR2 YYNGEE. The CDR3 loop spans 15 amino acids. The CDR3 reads CASSVGDPRVGELFF. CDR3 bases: TGTGCCAGCAGCGTAGGTGATCCCAGGGTCGGGGAGCTGTTTTTT.

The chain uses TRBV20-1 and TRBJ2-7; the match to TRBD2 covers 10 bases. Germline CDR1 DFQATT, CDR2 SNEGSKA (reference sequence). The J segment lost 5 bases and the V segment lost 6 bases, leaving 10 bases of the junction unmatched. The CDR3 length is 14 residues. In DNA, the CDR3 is TGCAGTGCCGAACTCTCTAGCGGGAGCGACGAGCAGTACTTC. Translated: CSAELSSGSDEQYF.

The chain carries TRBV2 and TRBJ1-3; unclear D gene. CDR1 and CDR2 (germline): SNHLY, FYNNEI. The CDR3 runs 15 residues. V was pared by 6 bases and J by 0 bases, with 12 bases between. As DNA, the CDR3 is TGTGCCAGCAGGGCTGACATCGCCTCTGGAAACACCATATATTTT. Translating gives CASRADIASGNTIYF.

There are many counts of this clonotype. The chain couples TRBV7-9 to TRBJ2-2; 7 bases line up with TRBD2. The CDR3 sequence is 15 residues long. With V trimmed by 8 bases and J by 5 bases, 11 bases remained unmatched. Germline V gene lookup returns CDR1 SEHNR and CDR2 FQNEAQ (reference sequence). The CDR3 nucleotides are TGTGCCAGCGGACCCCCAAGGGAGGGAACCGGGGAGCTGTTTTTT. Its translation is CASGPPREGTGELFF. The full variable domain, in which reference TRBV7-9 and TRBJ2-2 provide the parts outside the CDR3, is DTGVSQNPRHKITKRGQNVTFRCDPISEHNRLYWYRQTLGQGPEFLTYFQNEAQLEKSRLLSDRFSAERPKGSFSTLEIQRTEQGDSAMYLCASGPPREGTGELFFGEGSRLTVL.

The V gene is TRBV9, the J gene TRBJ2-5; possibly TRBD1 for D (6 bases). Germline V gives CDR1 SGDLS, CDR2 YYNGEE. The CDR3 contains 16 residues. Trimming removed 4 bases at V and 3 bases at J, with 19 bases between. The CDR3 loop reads CASSPGASLGEETQYF. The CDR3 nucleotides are TGTGCCAGCAGCCCAGGGGCTAGCCTGGGAGAAGAGACCCAGTACTTC.

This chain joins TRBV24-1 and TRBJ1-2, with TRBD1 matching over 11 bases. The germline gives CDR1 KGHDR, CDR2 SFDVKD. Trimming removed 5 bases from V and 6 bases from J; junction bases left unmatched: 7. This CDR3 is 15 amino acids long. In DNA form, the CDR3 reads TGTGCCACCAGTGCGAGGACAGGGGGCGTCGATGGCTACACCTTC. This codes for CATSARTGGVDGYTF.

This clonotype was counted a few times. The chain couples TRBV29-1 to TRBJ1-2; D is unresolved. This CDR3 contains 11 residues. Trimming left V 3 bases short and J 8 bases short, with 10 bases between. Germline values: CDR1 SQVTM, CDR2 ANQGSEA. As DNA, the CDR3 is TGCAGCGTTGATGCTGGTGTAGGCTACACCTTC. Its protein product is CSVDAGVGYTF.

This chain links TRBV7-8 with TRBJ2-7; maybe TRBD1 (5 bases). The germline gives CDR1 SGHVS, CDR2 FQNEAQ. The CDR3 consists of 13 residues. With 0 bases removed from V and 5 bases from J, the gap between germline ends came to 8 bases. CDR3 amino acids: CASSLAGVNEQYF. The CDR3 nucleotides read TGTGCCAGCAGCTTAGCAGGGGTGAACGAGCAGTACTTC.

The CDR3 loop is CATGHWGTEAFF. The CDR3 DNA reads TGTGCCACGGGACATTGGGGTACTGAAGCTTTCTTT. The chain couples TRBV19 to TRBJ1-1; possible D gene TRBD1, 6 bases. The CDR3 is 12 residues long. V dropped 10 bases and J dropped 5 bases, with 14 bases sitting between them. Germline values: CDR1 LNHDA, CDR2 SQIVND (reference sequence). Filled out from reference TRBV19 and TRBJ1-1, the complete variable domain reads DGGITQSPKYLFRKEGQNVTLSCEQNLNHDAMYWYRQDPGQGLRLIYYSQIVNDFQKGDIAEGYSVSREKKESFPLTVTSAQKNPTAFYLCATGHWGTEAFFGQGTRLTVV.

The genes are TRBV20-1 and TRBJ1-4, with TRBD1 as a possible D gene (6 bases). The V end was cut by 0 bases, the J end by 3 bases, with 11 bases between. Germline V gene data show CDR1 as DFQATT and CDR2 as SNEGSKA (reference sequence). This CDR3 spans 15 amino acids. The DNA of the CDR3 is TGCAGTGCTAGAGACAGGGGAGGATCTAATGAAAAACTGTTTTTT. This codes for CSARDRGGSNEKLFF.

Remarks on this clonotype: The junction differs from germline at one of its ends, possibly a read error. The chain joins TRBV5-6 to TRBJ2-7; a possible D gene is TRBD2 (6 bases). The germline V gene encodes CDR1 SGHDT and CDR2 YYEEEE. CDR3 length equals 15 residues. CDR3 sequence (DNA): TGCGCCAGCAGCCAAGGGGCGGAAGGAGGGCTCGAGCAATACTTC. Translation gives CASSQGAEGGLEQYF.

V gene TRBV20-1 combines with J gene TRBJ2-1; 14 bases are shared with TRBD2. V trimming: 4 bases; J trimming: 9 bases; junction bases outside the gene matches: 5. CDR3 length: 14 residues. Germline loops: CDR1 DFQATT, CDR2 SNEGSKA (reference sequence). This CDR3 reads CSATRTSGGTEQFF. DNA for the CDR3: TGCAGTGCTACTCGGACTAGCGGGGGGACTGAGCAGTTCTTC.

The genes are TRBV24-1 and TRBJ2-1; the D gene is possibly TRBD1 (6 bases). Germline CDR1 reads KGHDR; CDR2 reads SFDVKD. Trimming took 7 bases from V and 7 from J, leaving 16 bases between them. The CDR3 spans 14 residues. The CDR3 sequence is CATSDRPTGNEQFF. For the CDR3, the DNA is TGTGCCACCAGCGACAGGCCAACCGGGAATGAGCAGTTCTTC.

CDR3: CASSLADRMETQYF. The CDR3 nucleotides read TGTGCCAGCAGCTTGGCCGACAGGATGGAGACCCAGTACTTC. The chain uses TRBV7-4 and TRBJ2-5, with D possibly matching TRBD1 (6 bases). The CDR3 is 14 amino acids. Trimming shortened V by 3 bases and J by 5 bases, and 13 bases separated the two germline ends. Per germline, CDR1 SGHVT and CDR2 SQSDAQ. The entire variable domain, with the rest obtained from reference TRBV7-4 and TRBJ2-5, is as follows: GAGVSQSPRYKVAKRGRDVALRCDSISGHVTLYWYRQTLGQGSEVLTYSQSDAQRDKSGRPSGRFSAERPERSVSTLKIQRTEQGDSAVYLCASSLADRMETQYFGPGTRLLVL.

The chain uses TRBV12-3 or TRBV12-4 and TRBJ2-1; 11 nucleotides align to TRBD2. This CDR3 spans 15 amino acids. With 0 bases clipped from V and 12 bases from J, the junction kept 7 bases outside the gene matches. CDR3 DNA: TGTGCCAGCAGTTTAGCAGGGACTAGCGGCCAATGGCAGTTCTTC. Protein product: CASSLAGTSGQWQFF.

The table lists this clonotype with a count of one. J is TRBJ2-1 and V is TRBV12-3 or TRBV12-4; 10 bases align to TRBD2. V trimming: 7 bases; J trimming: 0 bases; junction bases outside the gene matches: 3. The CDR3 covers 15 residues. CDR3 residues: CASKIAGGSYNEQFF. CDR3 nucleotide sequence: TGTGCCAGCAAAATAGCGGGGGGCTCCTACAATGAGCAGTTCTTC.

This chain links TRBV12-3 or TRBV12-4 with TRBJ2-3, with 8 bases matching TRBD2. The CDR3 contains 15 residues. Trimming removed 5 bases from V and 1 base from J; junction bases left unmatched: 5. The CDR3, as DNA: TGTGCCAGCAGTGAATCCGGGGGGGGCACAGATACGCAGTATTTT. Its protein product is CASSESGGGTDTQYF.

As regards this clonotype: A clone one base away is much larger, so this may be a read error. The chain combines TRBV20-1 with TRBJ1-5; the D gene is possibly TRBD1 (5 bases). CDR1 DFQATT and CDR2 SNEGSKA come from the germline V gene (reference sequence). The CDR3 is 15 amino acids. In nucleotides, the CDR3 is TGCAGTGCTAGAGATTTGATGGGGGAGAGGGTGCCCCAGCGTTTT. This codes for CSARDLMGERVPQRF.

This chain's CDR3 is CASSVYNEQFF. The CDR3 DNA reads TGTGCCAGCAGCGTCTACAATGAGCAGTTCTTC. The chain combines TRBV9 with TRBJ2-1; D is uncertain. This CDR3 is built from 11 residues. CDR1 is SGDLS and CDR2 is YYNGEE in the germline V gene. V was cut by 2 bases and J by 3 bases, with 0 bases left in between.

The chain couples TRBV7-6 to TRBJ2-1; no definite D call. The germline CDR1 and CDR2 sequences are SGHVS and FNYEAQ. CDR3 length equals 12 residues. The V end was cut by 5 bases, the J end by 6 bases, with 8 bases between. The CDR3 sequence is CASSQATNEQFF. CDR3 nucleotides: TGTGCCAGCAGCCAGGCGACCAATGAGCAGTTCTTC.